This T cell receptor (beta chain) emerged from a study of blood T cell repertoires in COVID-19. Study in general: The samples span acute and convalescent COVID-19 from the United States, Italy and Spain. PBMCs, B-cell-depleted T cells, or T cells provided the cDNA or gDNA that made up the material.

In the original analysis: Nucleated cell counts were estimated from reference gene primer amplification. The data were produced by immunoSEQ multiplex PCR, yet TCRdb's version contains in-frame clones alone and is incomplete. The DNA gave D and trimming, while V, J and clone size come from that table. The table has tens of thousands of clones, roughly 78% seen once; the top ten hold roughly 7.4%. With 6 bases clipped from V and 6 bases from J, the junction kept 11 bases outside the gene matches. This CDR3 has 15 residues. Germline assignment: CDR1 MNHEY and CDR2 SMNVEV (reference sequence). V and J are TRBV27 and TRBJ1-2; 9 positions agree with TRBD1. This sequence was found in a human donor in a cohort sampled during active COVID-19. Sequences were obtained from peripheral blood. The CDR3 nucleotides read TGTGCCAGCAGAGAGCTCGGGACAGGGCCCAATGGCTACACCTTC. It codes for CASRELGTGPNGYTF.